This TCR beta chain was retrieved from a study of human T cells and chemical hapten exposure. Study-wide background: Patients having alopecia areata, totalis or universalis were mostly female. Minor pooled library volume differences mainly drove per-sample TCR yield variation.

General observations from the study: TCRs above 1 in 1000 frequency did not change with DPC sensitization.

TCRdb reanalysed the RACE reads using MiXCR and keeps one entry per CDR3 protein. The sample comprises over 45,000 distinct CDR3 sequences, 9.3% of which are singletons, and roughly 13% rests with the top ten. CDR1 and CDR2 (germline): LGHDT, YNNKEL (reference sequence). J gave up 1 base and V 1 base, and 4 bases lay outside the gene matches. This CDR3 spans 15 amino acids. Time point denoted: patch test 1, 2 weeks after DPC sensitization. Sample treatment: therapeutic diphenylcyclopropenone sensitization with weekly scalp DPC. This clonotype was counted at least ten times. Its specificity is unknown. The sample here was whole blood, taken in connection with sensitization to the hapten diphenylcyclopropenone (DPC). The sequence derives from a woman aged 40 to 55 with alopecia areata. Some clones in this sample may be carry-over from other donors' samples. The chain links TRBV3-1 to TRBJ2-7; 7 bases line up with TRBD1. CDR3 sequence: CASSQGPGGSYEQYF. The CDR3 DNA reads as TGTGCCAGCAGCCAAGGCCCAGGGGGATCCTACGAGCAGTACTTC.